This TCR beta chain comes out of a study of blood T cell repertoires in COVID-19 (dated by TCRdb to 2018 to 2021). Notes on the research overall: The collaborator samples originated in the United States, Italy and Spain and spanned the acute and convalescent phases of COVID-19. The material from the prospective study consisted of cDNA or gDNA derived from T cells, B-cell-depleted T cells, or PBMCs. The dataset comprised deeply sampled blood TCRbeta repertoires from subjects exposed to, actively infected with, or recovered from COVID-19. The repertoires were made available in a free public database intended to serve as a resource for research on the immune response to SARS-CoV-2. The samples were drawn from the first 160 participants of the ongoing ImmuneRACE study and from 950 to 1,500 subjects provided by 6 global collaborators. The sample metadata nearly always contained a de-identified subject ID, COVID-19 status, age in years and sex. HLA class I and class II types, where available, came from metadata supplied by the sample provider rather than from assay-based typing.

What the research found in general, with its limitations: The amount of clinical and demographic metadata varied by source and participant and was provided uncurated.

For this clone: The antigen this receptor binds is unknown. Base qualities are not recorded, but no much larger clone differs from it by a single base.

The immunoSEQ Assay, a bias-controlled multiplex PCR, was used to amplify TCRbeta CDR3 regions from genomic DNA. In the original analysis: Nucleated cell counts per sample were estimated from amplification of reference gene primers within the assay. Sequence reads were collapsed and filtered to measure the absolute abundance of every unique TCRbeta CDR3 rearrangement. For each sample, productive Simpson clonality was calculated as the square root of Simpson's diversity index across productive rearrangements. The table was pulled from immuneACCESS by TCRdb, which kept in-frame rearrangements only. Such tables lose some clones; where checked, under half of the loss comes from unresolved V genes, and the rest has no known cause. V, J and clone size were drawn from that table, and D and trimming were deduced from the DNA. The sample table holds 250,000 to 300,000 clones, of which roughly 87% were seen once. Of the sample, about 4.5% falls within the top ten clones.

Measured from the cysteine to the phenylalanine, the CDR3 is 15 residues long. Only the CDR3 DNA stays, 45 bases, in frame from base 1. CDR1 and CDR2 are drawn from the germline V gene: MNHEY, SVGAGI. From V the trimming removes 5 bases and from J it removes 5 bases, while the gene matches leave 7 bases of the junction unaccounted for. Another Seattle source contributed samples from volunteer blood donors who had recovered from COVID-19. Collaborating institutions collected whole blood in K2EDTA tubes following their own protocols. Collaborator samples were shipped for TCRbeta analysis as frozen whole blood, isolated PBMCs, or DNA extracted from either sample type.

Material: peripheral blood. This TCR was recovered from a woman in her forties who had recovered from COVID-19. The chain links TRBV6-5 with TRBJ2-1; TRBD1 lines up with 9 middle nucleotides. The nucleotides are TGTGCCAGCAGTCAGCCGGGACAGGGCCACAATGAGCAGTTCTTC. Its product reads: CASSQPGQGHNEQFF.